These T cell receptor beta chains were read from a single sample in a study of shared clonotypes between healthy human individuals. The method was immunoSEQ multiplex PCR; TCRdb's version includes in-frame clones alone and lacks a portion of them. The table has roughly 2.2 million clones, 85% to 95% seen once. Sequenced input: naive CD4+ T cells from PBMCs. The receptors originated from a man aged 18 to 29 in good health. Some clones in this sample may be carry-over from other donors' samples. Each CDR3 is given with its conserved first and last residue. Fields, in order: CDR3 DNA, CDR3 protein, J gene, clone size, V gene, D gene. The D gene is left open where the match is weak. For some rows the clone size is stated as once, few or many, or as a class when expanded; others skip it.

CDR3nt: TGTGCCTGGAGTTCGGTTTTCGGCGAGCAGTACTTC
CDR3aa: CAWSSVFGEQYF
j_gene: TRBJ2-7
abundance: .
v_gene: TRBV30
d_gene: .

CDR3nt: TGCGCCAGCAGCCCGACAACGGGAGTATACAATGAGCAGTTCTTC
CDR3aa: CASSPTTGVYNEQFF
j_gene: TRBJ2-1
abundance: .
v_gene: TRBV5-1
d_gene: .

CDR3nt: TGTGCCAGCAGCCGAGACAGGGGTATAGCTTTCTTT
CDR3aa: CASSRDRGIAFF
j_gene: TRBJ1-1
abundance: .
v_gene: TRBV14
d_gene: TRBD1

CDR3nt: TGTGCCAGCAGCACCCTCGCTACAATGGGAGAGCAGTACTTC
CDR3aa: CASSTLATMGEQYF
j_gene: TRBJ2-7
abundance: .
v_gene: TRBV2
d_gene: .

CDR3nt: TGTGCCACCCGAAATAGAGGCAATAAAGGGACATTAACTGGAAACACCATATATTTT
CDR3aa: CATRNRGNKGTLTGNTIYF
j_gene: TRBJ1-3
abundance: .
v_gene: TRBV19
d_gene: .

CDR3nt: TGTGCCAGCAGCCCCGGGGGGCTCGGACTGTTTTTT
CDR3aa: CASSPGGLGLFF
j_gene: TRBJ1-4
abundance: .
v_gene: TRBV6-5
d_gene: .

CDR3nt: TGTGCCAGCAGTTTTACAGGGGTTTTGGACGAGCAGTACTTC
CDR3aa: CASSFTGVLDEQYF
j_gene: TRBJ2-7
abundance: .
v_gene: TRBV28
d_gene: TRBD1

CDR3nt: TGTGCCAGCAGTGAAGAACTCAGACTAGGGGGGCAGTATTTT
CDR3aa: CASSEELRLGGQYF
j_gene: TRBJ2-3
abundance: .
v_gene: TRBV6-1
d_gene: .

CDR3nt: TGTGCCAGCAGTTTAAACGGGTACTATGGCTACACCTTC
CDR3aa: CASSLNGYYGYTF
j_gene: TRBJ1-2
abundance: .
v_gene: TRBV28
d_gene: .

CDR3nt: TGTGCCACCAGCAGAGTAGGCCCAGGGATGACGGGAGGGCGAACAGATACGCAGTATTTT
CDR3aa: CATSRVGPGMTGGRTDTQYF
j_gene: TRBJ2-3
abundance: .
v_gene: TRBV15
d_gene: TRBD2

CDR3nt: TGTGCCAGCAGCTATACAAGCGGGAGAATCGGGGAGCTGTTTTTT
CDR3aa: CASSYTSGRIGELFF
j_gene: TRBJ2-2
abundance: .
v_gene: TRBV11-3
d_gene: TRBD2

CDR3nt: TGTGCCACCAGCAGAGATACCATAGGGACGAACACCGGGGAGCTGTTTTTT
CDR3aa: CATSRDTIGTNTGELFF
j_gene: TRBJ2-2
abundance: .
v_gene: TRBV15
d_gene: .

CDR3nt: TGTGCCAGCAGTTTTGAGACCCAGTACTTC
CDR3aa: CASSFETQYF
j_gene: TRBJ2-5
abundance: few
v_gene: TRBV28
d_gene: .

CDR3nt: TGCGCCAGCAGCTTGGTGGCGGGAGCCGATACGCAGTATTTT
CDR3aa: CASSLVAGADTQYF
j_gene: TRBJ2-3
abundance: .
v_gene: TRBV5-1
d_gene: TRBD2

CDR3nt: TGTGCCAGCCGCGAGGGGCGGTACGAGCAGTACTTC
CDR3aa: CASREGRYEQYF
j_gene: TRBJ2-7
abundance: .
v_gene: TRBV2
d_gene: .

CDR3nt: TGTGCCAGCAGCCCCCACGCAGAGACCCAGTACTTC
CDR3aa: CASSPHAETQYF
j_gene: TRBJ2-5
abundance: once
v_gene: TRBV28
d_gene: .

CDR3nt: TGTGCCAGCGGAAAGGGGGCTAGCGGGAGTGAGACCCAGTACTTC
CDR3aa: CASGKGASGSETQYF
j_gene: TRBJ2-5
abundance: .
v_gene: TRBV6-5
d_gene: TRBD2

CDR3nt: TGTGCCAGCAGGTCCGGGACTAGCGCCGGGGAGCTGTTTTTT
CDR3aa: CASRSGTSAGELFF
j_gene: TRBJ2-2
abundance: .
v_gene: TRBV2
d_gene: TRBD2

CDR3nt: TGTGCCAGCAGTTACCGGGGAGGCTACAATGAGCAGTTCTTC
CDR3aa: CASSYRGGYNEQFF
j_gene: TRBJ2-1
abundance: .
v_gene: TRBV6-5
d_gene: .

CDR3nt: TGTGCCAGCAGGCGACAGGGGGCAAATGAAAAACTGTTTTTT
CDR3aa: CASRRQGANEKLFF
j_gene: TRBJ1-4
abundance: .
v_gene: TRBV6-5
d_gene: TRBD1

CDR3nt: TGTGCCACCAGCAGAGAGGATTCAACTAATGAAAAACTGTTTTTT
CDR3aa: CATSREDSTNEKLFF
j_gene: TRBJ1-4
abundance: .
v_gene: TRBV15
d_gene: .

CDR3nt: TGTGCCAGCAGTCCGGCGGACAGGGAATTCTATGGCTACACCTTC
CDR3aa: CASSPADREFYGYTF
j_gene: TRBJ1-2
abundance: .
v_gene: TRBV28
d_gene: TRBD1

CDR3nt: TGTGCCAGCACCGTAGCGGGGAGGGAGGTAGATACGCAGTATTTT
CDR3aa: CASTVAGREVDTQYF
j_gene: TRBJ2-3
abundance: .
v_gene: TRBV7-2
d_gene: TRBD2

CDR3nt: TGTGCCAGCAGCTTGTTGTCCGACACCGGGGAGCTGTTTTTT
CDR3aa: CASSLLSDTGELFF
j_gene: TRBJ2-2
abundance: .
v_gene: TRBV5-6
d_gene: .

CDR3nt: TGCGCCAGCAGCTTGGACAGTGGGTACACTGAAGCTTTCTTT
CDR3aa: CASSLDSGYTEAFF
j_gene: TRBJ1-1
abundance: .
v_gene: TRBV5-1
d_gene: .

CDR3nt: TGCGCCAGCAGCTTGGCGCCGGACGGAGGCACAGATACGCAGTATTTT
CDR3aa: CASSLAPDGGTDTQYF
j_gene: TRBJ2-3
abundance: .
v_gene: TRBV5-1
d_gene: .

CDR3nt: TGTGCCAGCAGATCCAGGGTGAACTATGGCTACACCTTC
CDR3aa: CASRSRVNYGYTF
j_gene: TRBJ1-2
abundance: .
v_gene: TRBV27
d_gene: .

CDR3nt: TGCGCCAGCAGCCCCCCGGGGGCGTCGAGGGACGAGCAGTACTTC
CDR3aa: CASSPPGASRDEQYF
j_gene: TRBJ2-7
abundance: .
v_gene: TRBV5-1
d_gene: .

CDR3nt: TGTGCCAGCAGTCCAGGGACTAGCGGGAGCCACGAGCAGTACTTC
CDR3aa: CASSPGTSGSHEQYF
j_gene: TRBJ2-7
abundance: .
v_gene: TRBV28
d_gene: TRBD2

CDR3nt: TGTGCCAGCAGTTTATCAGGCGGTTCTGAAGCTTTCTTT
CDR3aa: CASSLSGGSEAFF
j_gene: TRBJ1-1
abundance: once
v_gene: TRBV28
d_gene: .

CDR3nt: TGCGCCAGCAGCTTGAACTCACTTGGTGGTGAGCAGTTCTTC
CDR3aa: CASSLNSLGGEQFF
j_gene: TRBJ2-1
abundance: .
v_gene: TRBV5-1
d_gene: .

CDR3nt: TGTGCCAGTAGTATGGTGGGATCACTGTCCTACGAGCAGTACTTC
CDR3aa: CASSMVGSLSYEQYF
j_gene: TRBJ2-7
abundance: .
v_gene: TRBV19
d_gene: .

CDR3nt: TGTGCCAGCAGCTTGCTAGCGGGAGGTAATGAGCAGTTCTTC
CDR3aa: CASSLLAGGNEQFF
j_gene: TRBJ2-1
abundance: .
v_gene: TRBV7-3
d_gene: TRBD2

CDR3nt: TGCGCCAGCAGCTTCTTCGACAGGGATCGGGAGACCCAGTACTTC
CDR3aa: CASSFFDRDRETQYF
j_gene: TRBJ2-5
abundance: .
v_gene: TRBV5-1
d_gene: TRBD1

CDR3nt: TGTGCCAGCAGCTTGGCCCCCCTCGAGGAGCAGTACTTC
CDR3aa: CASSLAPLEEQYF
j_gene: TRBJ2-7
abundance: .
v_gene: TRBV7-9
d_gene: .

CDR3nt: TGTGCCACCCAGGGCCGTGGGCCCTACACAGATACGCAGTATTTT
CDR3aa: CATQGRGPYTDTQYF
j_gene: TRBJ2-3
abundance: .
v_gene: TRBV6-5
d_gene: .

CDR3nt: TGTGCCAGCAGTGGGTCCCGGGACAGGGGAGGCCTCCAAGAGGCCCAGTACTTC
CDR3aa: CASSGSRDRGGLQEAQYF
j_gene: TRBJ2-5
abundance: .
v_gene: TRBV2
d_gene: TRBD1

CDR3nt: TGTGCCCACCGGGGGGCAGGGTATGGCTACACCTTC
CDR3aa: CAHRGAGYGYTF
j_gene: TRBJ1-2
abundance: .
v_gene: TRBV7-2
d_gene: .

CDR3nt: TGTGCCAGCAGCTTAAGTGGGTACTATGGCTACACCTTC
CDR3aa: CASSLSGYYGYTF
j_gene: TRBJ1-2
abundance: .
v_gene: TRBV5-6
d_gene: .

CDR3nt: TGTGCCAGCAGCCTGGACAAGGGCCCACTGGAGCAGTACTTC
CDR3aa: CASSLDKGPLEQYF
j_gene: TRBJ2-7
abundance: .
v_gene: TRBV5-4
d_gene: .

CDR3nt: TGTGCCAGCTCACCTGGGACAGGGGACGAGCAGTACTTC
CDR3aa: CASSPGTGDEQYF
j_gene: TRBJ2-7
abundance: .
v_gene: TRBV18
d_gene: TRBD1

CDR3nt: TGTGCCAGCAGCTTGTTGAACACCGGGGAGCTGTTTTTT
CDR3aa: CASSLLNTGELFF
j_gene: TRBJ2-2
abundance: .
v_gene: TRBV7-3
d_gene: .

CDR3nt: TGTGCCAGCAGCTTAGCCGGGACATTGAACACCGGGGAGCTGTTTTTT
CDR3aa: CASSLAGTLNTGELFF
j_gene: TRBJ2-2
abundance: once
v_gene: TRBV11-3
d_gene: .

CDR3nt: TGTGCCAGCAGTGGTGCCAGCCTTCTTGTAGGTCAGCCCCAGCATTTT
CDR3aa: CASSGASLLVGQPQHF
j_gene: TRBJ1-5
abundance: once
v_gene: TRBV2
d_gene: .

CDR3nt: TGCGCCAGCGGATCGACAGGGAAAGACTATGGCTACACCTTC
CDR3aa: CASGSTGKDYGYTF
j_gene: TRBJ1-2
abundance: .
v_gene: TRBV5-1
d_gene: TRBD1

CDR3nt: TGTGCCAGCAGTTCGTCCAACACTGAAGCTTTCTTT
CDR3aa: CASSSSNTEAFF
j_gene: TRBJ1-1
abundance: once
v_gene: TRBV27
d_gene: .

CDR3nt: TGTGCCAGCAGCCCTAGGACAGGCACAGATACGCAGTATTTT
CDR3aa: CASSPRTGTDTQYF
j_gene: TRBJ2-3
abundance: .
v_gene: TRBV28
d_gene: .

CDR3nt: TGTGCCAGCAGCGACGAAACGAAATACGAGCAGTACTTC
CDR3aa: CASSDETKYEQYF
j_gene: TRBJ2-7
abundance: .
v_gene: TRBV7-3
d_gene: .

CDR3nt: TGTGCCAGCAGCTCAGGTATAACGATGACCCCGTCACGGAATGAGCAGTTCTTC
CDR3aa: CASSSGITMTPSRNEQFF
j_gene: TRBJ2-1
abundance: .
v_gene: TRBV11-3
d_gene: .

CDR3nt: TGTGCCAGCAGTGAACCGGGACTGCAACAAGAGACCCAGTACTTC
CDR3aa: CASSEPGLQQETQYF
j_gene: TRBJ2-5
abundance: .
v_gene: TRBV7-9
d_gene: .

CDR3nt: TGTGCCAGCAGCTTAGGTCTGGCGGGAGGGCCCCACAATGAGCAGTTCTTC
CDR3aa: CASSLGLAGGPHNEQFF
j_gene: TRBJ2-1
abundance: .
v_gene: TRBV7-9
d_gene: TRBD2

CDR3nt: TGTGCCAGCAGCTTCCTCCTAGGGAGTGGAAACACCATATATTTT
CDR3aa: CASSFLLGSGNTIYF
j_gene: TRBJ1-3
abundance: .
v_gene: TRBV7-2
d_gene: .

CDR3nt: TGCGCCAGCAGCCGGGACAGGGGGTCCTACGAGCAGTACTTC
CDR3aa: CASSRDRGSYEQYF
j_gene: TRBJ2-7
abundance: .
v_gene: TRBV4-3
d_gene: TRBD1

CDR3nt: TGTGCCAGCAGCGAGGGGGCTGCAGAAGCTTTCTTT
CDR3aa: CASSEGAAEAFF
j_gene: TRBJ1-1
abundance: few
v_gene: TRBV28
d_gene: TRBD1

CDR3nt: TGTGCCTGGAGTCGTAGCGGGATCTACGAGCAGTACTTC
CDR3aa: CAWSRSGIYEQYF
j_gene: TRBJ2-7
abundance: .
v_gene: TRBV30
d_gene: TRBD2